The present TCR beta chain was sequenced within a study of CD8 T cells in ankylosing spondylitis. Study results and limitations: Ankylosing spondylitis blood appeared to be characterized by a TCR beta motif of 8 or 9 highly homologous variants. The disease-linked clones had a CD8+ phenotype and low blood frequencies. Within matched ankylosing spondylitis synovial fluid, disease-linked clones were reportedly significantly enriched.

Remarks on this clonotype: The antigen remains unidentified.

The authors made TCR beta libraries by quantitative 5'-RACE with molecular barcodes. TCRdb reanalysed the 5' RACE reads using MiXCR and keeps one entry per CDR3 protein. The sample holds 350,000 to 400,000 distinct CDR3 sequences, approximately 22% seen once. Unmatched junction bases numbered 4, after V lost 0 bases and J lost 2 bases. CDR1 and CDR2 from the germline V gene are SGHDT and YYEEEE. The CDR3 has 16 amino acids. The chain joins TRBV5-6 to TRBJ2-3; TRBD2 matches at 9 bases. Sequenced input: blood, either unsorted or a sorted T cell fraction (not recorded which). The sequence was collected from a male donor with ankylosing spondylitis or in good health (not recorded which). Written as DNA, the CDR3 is TGTGCCAGCAGCTTGGCGGAGCGGGGGGTCACAGATACGCAGTATTTT. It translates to CASSLAERGVTDTQYF.